These 29 T cell receptor beta chains originate from one sample sequenced in a study of CD8+CD57+ T cells in acquired aplastic anemia. The TCR beta profiling, which covered VDJ combination and CDR3 sequence, was carried out using genomic DNA as the template. TCRdb re-called the reads through MiXCR, storing one row per CDR3 protein. This sample has about 150,000 distinct CDR3 sequences, with about 52% found just once. Flow cytometry had shown expanded CD8+CD57+ cells in the patients chosen for sequencing. The sequenced sample consisted of sorted CD4+, CD8+, or CD8+CD57+ T cells (not recorded which) from PBMCs. The receptors were sampled from a human donor with aplastic anemia.

V gene TRBV7-3 combines with J gene TRBJ1-6; D call uncertain. The V end was cut by 2 bases, the J end by 14 bases, with 16 bases between. Germline V gene data show CDR1 as SGHTA and CDR2 as FQGTGA. This CDR3 has 14 residues. DNA of the CDR3: TGTGCCAGCAGCTTAGGAGGTCTAAAATTAGCCCTCCACTTT. This codes for CASSLGGLKLALHF.

This chain joins TRBV3-1 and TRBJ2-3; maybe TRBD2 (7 bases). The CDR3 is 16 residues long. The V end was cut by 1 base, the J end by 0 bases, with 11 bases between. Germline CDR1 and CDR2: LGHDT and YNNKEL (reference sequence). DNA of the CDR3: TGTGCCAGCAGCCAAGGCGGGGGCTTCAGCACAGATACGCAGTATTTT. As protein: CASSQGGGFSTDTQYF.

The V and J genes are TRBV15 and TRBJ2-7; a weak D match, TRBD1 (6 bases). The germline V gene has CDR1 LNHNV and CDR2 YYDKDF (reference sequence). Deletions cut 5 bases from V and 4 bases from J, with 12 bases between. The CDR3 covers 13 residues. The DNA for the CDR3 is TGTGCCACCAGCGGAAATACAGGGTACGAGCAGTACTTC. Protein: CATSGNTGYEQYF.

This clonotype has just a few counts. The chain employs TRBV24-1 and TRBJ1-5, with 9 bases fitting TRBD1. The germline V gene has CDR1 KGHDR and CDR2 SFDVKD. The CDR3 is 13 amino acids. With V trimmed by 5 bases and J by 7 bases, 2 bases remained unmatched. The CDR3 bases are TGTGCCACCAGTGGCGGGACAGGGCAGCCCCAGCATTTT. Translated: CATSGGTGQPQHF.

V usage is TRBV2 and J usage is TRBJ2-3; possibly TRBD2 for D (5 bases). V gave up 4 bases and J gave up 1 base, with 6 bases separating them. This CDR3 comprises 13 residues. Germline V gene sequence: CDR1 SNHLY, CDR2 FYNNEI. The CDR3 nucleotides are TGTGCCAGCAGTGCGGAGGGCACAGATACGCAGTATTTT. This gives the protein CASSAEGTDTQYF.

This clonotype was observed many times. This chain connects TRBV7-9 to TRBJ1-2, with 9 bases aligning to TRBD1. The CDR3 has 15 amino acids. The V and J ends lost 3 bases and 4 bases, in that order; junction bases with no gene match: 6. Per germline, CDR1 SEHNR and CDR2 FQNEAQ (reference sequence). The CDR3 nucleotides are TGTGCCAGCAGCTTCACCGGGACAGGGCCCTATGGCTACACCTTC. It translates to CASSFTGTGPYGYTF.

This clonotype has more than one count but fewer than ten. The chain links TRBV4-3 to TRBJ1-1, with a possible D match to TRBD1 (5 bases). The CDR3 contains 17 residues. Between the trimmed V and J ends, which lost 0 bases and 5 bases, there was a span of 19 bases. Germline V gene lookup returns CDR1 LGHNA and CDR2 YSLEER. The DNA of the CDR3 is TGCGCCAGCAGCCAAGATGGGGGAGGGAAGCTGGGGACTGAAGCTTTCTTT. Translating it yields CASSQDGGGKLGTEAFF.

In this sample, this clonotype turned up a few times. It may be a read error: a sequence one base away is much more abundant. This chain joins TRBV4-1 and TRBJ2-7; TRBD2 matches at 14 bases. The CDR3 has 15 amino acids. Unmatched junction bases numbered 0, after V lost 1 base and J lost 4 bases. The germline V gene encodes CDR1 MGHRA and CDR2 YSYEKL. CDR3: CASSQGLAGGYEQYF. DNA of the CDR3: TGCGCCAGCAGCCAAGGACTAGCGGGGGGGTACGAGCAGTACTTC.

J is TRBJ2-5 and V is TRBV7-2; D is unclear. The ends were cut back, 4 bases at V and 1 base at J, with 4 bases in the middle. This CDR3 has 12 amino acids. From germline, CDR1 is SGHTA and CDR2 FQGNSA. CDR3 amino acids: CASSSLQETQYF. The DNA for the CDR3 is TGTGCCAGCAGCTCCCTCCAAGAGACCCAGTACTTC.

Note on this clonotype: A much larger clone lies one base from this, so it may be a read error. Here the CDR3 omits its conserved ending phenylalanine or tryptophan, so a read error is the likely source. The genes are TRBV7-6 and TRBJ2-1, with TRBD1 matching 7 bases. V was clipped by 6 bases and J by 3 bases; unmatched bases: 2. There are 13 residues in the CDR3. Germline V CDR1 and CDR2: SGHVS, FNYEAQ. This CDR3 reads CASSGTVYNEQFL. CDR3 DNA: TGTGCCAGCAGTGGGACAGTCTACAATGAGCAGTTCCTC.

The chain recombines TRBV10-3 with TRBJ1-2; unclear D gene. This CDR3 has 15 amino acids. V lost 0 bases and J lost 5, with 13 bases in between. Germline V CDR1 and CDR2: ENHRY, SYGVKD. CDR3 sequence reads: CAISESRDLGYGYTF. CDR3 sequence (DNA): TGTGCCATCAGTGAGTCGCGGGATCTCGGGTATGGCTACACCTTC.

The chain combines TRBV25-1 with TRBJ2-1; D call uncertain. The CDR3 runs 15 residues. V gave up 2 bases and J gave up 0 bases, with 8 bases separating them. Germline V gene lookup returns CDR1 MGHDK and CDR2 SYGVNS. The CDR3 nucleotides are TGTGCCAGCAGTGAAGTGGCGAACTCCTACAATGAGCAGTTCTTC. Its protein product is CASSEVANSYNEQFF. The full variable domain, rest sourced from reference TRBV25-1 and TRBJ2-1, is EADIYQTPRYLVIGTGKKITLECSQTMGHDKMYWYQQDPGMELHLIHYSYGVNSTEKGDLSSESTVSRIRTEHFPLTLESARPSHTSQYLCASSEVANSYNEQFFGPGTRLTVL.

This chain links TRBV6-1 with TRBJ2-5, with D perhaps matching TRBD1 (6 bases). The CDR3 totals 15 residues. The V end lost 6 bases, the J end lost 4 bases, and 18 bases lay between the germline ends. Germline V gives CDR1 MNHNS, CDR2 SASEGT. The CDR3 DNA reads as TGTGCCAGCAGCGCGAGCACAGGGTCGTTAGAGACCCAGTACTTC. Protein sequence: CASSASTGSLETQYF.

The table lists this clonotype with many counts. V gene TRBV6-2 or TRBV6-3 combines with J gene TRBJ2-7; D is unresolved. Germline CDR1 and CDR2: MNHEY and SVGEGT. This CDR3 contains 11 residues. The V end lost 6 bases, the J end lost 0 bases, and 3 bases lay between the germline ends. CDR3 loop: CASSRSYEQYF. Written as DNA, the CDR3 is TGTGCCAGCAGCCGCTCCTACGAGCAGTACTTC.

The rearrangement links TRBV24-1 to TRBJ2-2, with D possibly being TRBD1 or TRBD2 (5 bases each). This CDR3 spans 15 amino acids. Germline CDR1 and CDR2: KGHDR and SFDVKD. With 4 bases removed from V and 4 bases from J, the gap between germline ends came to 12 bases. CDR3 sequence reads: CATSETGRFTGELFF. The CDR3 nucleotides are TGTGCCACCAGTGAGACGGGGCGCTTCACCGGGGAGCTGTTTTTT.

On this clonotype itself: One base away lies a much larger clone, so this may be a sequencing read error. The rearrangement uses TRBV29-1 and TRBJ2-7, with D perhaps TRBD2 (7 bases). This CDR3 has 13 residues. Germline V CDR1 and CDR2: SQVTM, ANQGSEA. Here the CDR3 DNA reads TGCAGCGTTTGGGGGGGCGCGGATAACGAGCAGCACTTC. Translation: CSVWGGADNEQHF.

This chain links TRBV7-8 with TRBJ2-6; possible D gene TRBD2, 5 bases. There are 18 residues in the CDR3. In germline, CDR1 is SGHVS, CDR2 FQNEAQ. The V end was cut by 2 bases, the J end by 0 bases, with 14 bases between. The CDR3 DNA reads as TGTGCCAGCAGCTTATTCGGACTCACGAGCTCTGGGGCCAACGTCCTGACTTTC. This encodes CASSLFGLTSSGANVLTF.

About this clonotype itself: One junction end does not reproduce the germline sequence, and a read error may be involved. This chain uses TRBV20-1 with TRBJ2-1; D ambiguous. The germline V gene has CDR1 DFQATT and CDR2 SNEGSKA (reference sequence). CDR3 length equals 13 residues. CDR3 region: CSAKSTGVEEQCF. The CDR3 DNA follows: TGCAGTGCTAAGAGCACCGGTGTAGAGGAGCAGTGCTTC.

This clonotype was counted a single time. The rearrangement uses TRBV10-3 and TRBJ2-1, with TRBD2 matching 10 bases. Germline loops: CDR1 ENHRY, CDR2 SYGVKD. CDR3 length: 14 amino acids. Germline trimming cut 6 bases from V and 7 bases from J; bases unmatched to any gene: 6. CDR3 coding DNA: TGTGCCATCAGCGACGGACTAGCGGATAATGAGCAGTTCTTC. Translated, it gives CAISDGLADNEQFF.

The chain is built from TRBV15 and TRBJ2-3; D might be TRBD1 (5 bases). Per germline, CDR1 LNHNV and CDR2 YYDKDF (reference sequence). V was shortened by 1 base and J by 11 bases, with 19 bases between the two germline ends. This CDR3 has 15 amino acids. The CDR3 protein is CATSRATDSYNEQYF. CDR3 nucleotides: TGTGCCACCAGCAGAGCGACAGATTCCTACAATGAGCAGTATTTT.

V and J are TRBV7-2 and TRBJ2-3; D may correspond to TRBD1 or TRBD2 (5 bases each). Between the trimmed V and J ends, which lost 5 bases and 6 bases, there was a span of 12 bases. The germline gives CDR1 SGHTA, CDR2 FQGNSA. The CDR3 has 13 residues. CDR3 amino acids: CASSLNWGDTQYF. The DNA of the CDR3 is TGTGCCAGCAGCCTCAATTGGGGGGATACGCAGTATTTT. Based on the CDR3 plus reference TRBV7-2 and TRBJ2-3, the full variable domain is GAGVSQSPSNKVTEKGKDVELRCDPISGHTALYWYRQSLGQGLEFLIYFQGNSAPDKSGLPSDRFSAERTGGSVSTLTIQRTQQEDSAVYLCASSLNWGDTQYFGPGTRLTVL.

This clonotype has at least ten counts. The rearrangement links TRBV20-1 to TRBJ2-7, with TRBD1 as a possible D gene (6 bases). Germline V gene lookup returns CDR1 DFQATT and CDR2 SNEGSKA (reference sequence). Trimming removed 1 base at V and 3 bases at J, with 16 bases between. The CDR3 sequence is 15 residues long. CDR3 DNA sequence: TGCAGTGCTAGAGTTTATTCGGCAGGGGTCTACGAGCAGTACTTC. Residues: CSARVYSAGVYEQYF.

The chain has TRBV11-1 and TRBJ1-1; a possible D gene is TRBD1 (5 bases). Germline V lookup: CDR1 SGHAT, CDR2 FQDESV (reference sequence). Trimming took 0 bases from V and 0 from J, leaving 23 bases between them. The CDR3 extends over 20 amino acids. CDR3 DNA sequence: TGTGCCAGCAGCTTAGCGCTAACCGGTGGTAAGGGGCGGATGAACACTGAAGCTTTCTTT. Translation: CASSLALTGGKGRMNTEAFF.

V and J are TRBV7-9 and TRBJ1-3, with TRBD1 identical over 9 bases. CDR1 and CDR2 from the germline V gene are SEHNR and FQNEAQ (reference sequence). V dropped 4 bases and J dropped 8; count of bases not matched to a gene: 9. The CDR3 is 15 residues long. CDR3 bases: TGTGCCAGCAGCTCAAAGGGACAGGGTGGCCACACCATATATTTT. Amino acid sequence: CASSSKGQGGHTIYF.

Concerning this clonotype itself: A single base separates this from a much larger clone, so it may be a read error. Here the CDR3 reads CAISQGQDPGQPQHF. The CDR3, as DNA: TGTGCCATCAGCCAAGGACAGGACCCTGGCCAGCCCCAGCATTTT. V usage is TRBV4-2 and J usage is TRBJ1-5; 7 bases agree with TRBD1. Germline-derived CDR1 and CDR2 are LGHNA and YNFKEQ. This CDR3 region has 15 residues.

The J gene is TRBJ2-7, the V gene TRBV19; possibly TRBD1 for D (6 bases). The germline V gene encodes CDR1 LNHDA and CDR2 SQIVND (reference sequence). CDR3 length: 15 residues. V dropped 5 bases and J dropped 3 bases, with 17 bases sitting between them. The CDR3 region has the DNA TGTGCCAGTAGTGATTCAGGGGTGTCAATCTACGAGCAGTACTTC. Amino acids: CASSDSGVSIYEQYF. Combining the CDR3 with reference TRBV19 and TRBJ2-7 gives the whole variable domain DGGITQSPKYLFRKEGQNVTLSCEQNLNHDAMYWYRQDPGQGLRLIYYSQIVNDFQKGDIAEGYSVSREKKESFPLTVTSAQKNPTAFYLCASSDSGVSIYEQYFGPGTRLTVT.

There are a few counts of this clonotype. The rearrangement joins TRBV24-1 to TRBJ1-2; D is unresolved. Trimming took off 4 bases at V and 4 bases at J, with 9 bases between the two ends. Per the germline V gene, CDR1 is KGHDR and CDR2 is SFDVKD. CDR3 size: 13 residues. The CDR3: CATSDQIGYGYTF. As DNA, the CDR3 is TGTGCCACCAGTGACCAGATAGGCTATGGCTACACCTTC.

This clonotype was counted at least ten times. V usage is TRBV11-1 and J usage is TRBJ2-7; D perhaps matches TRBD1 (5 bases). The length of the CDR3 is 16 residues. V lost 5 bases and J 7 bases, leaving 24 bases between the germline ends. Per germline, CDR1 SGHAT and CDR2 FQDESV (reference sequence). The CDR3 is CASSPSVWQGTREQYF. CDR3 nucleotides: TGTGCCAGCAGCCCCAGCGTTTGGCAGGGAACTCGGGAGCAGTACTTC.

This rearrangement joins TRBV12-3 or TRBV12-4 to TRBJ2-3; D gene uncertain. The V and J ends lost 8 bases and 5 bases respectively, with 11 bases between them. CDR3 length: 12 amino acids. The CDR3 loop reads CASSVLEDTQYF. CDR3 sequence (DNA): TGTGCCAGCTCAGTTTTGGAAGATACGCAGTATTTT.